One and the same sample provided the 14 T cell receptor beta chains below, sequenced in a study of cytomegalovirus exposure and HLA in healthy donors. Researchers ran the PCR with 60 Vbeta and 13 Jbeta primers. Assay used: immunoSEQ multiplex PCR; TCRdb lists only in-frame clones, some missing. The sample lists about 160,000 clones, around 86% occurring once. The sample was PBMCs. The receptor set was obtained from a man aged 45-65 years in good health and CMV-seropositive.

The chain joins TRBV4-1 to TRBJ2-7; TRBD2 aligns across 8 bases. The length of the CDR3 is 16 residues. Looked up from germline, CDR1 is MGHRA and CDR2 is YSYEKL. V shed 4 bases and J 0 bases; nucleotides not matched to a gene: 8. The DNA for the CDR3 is TGCGCCAGCAGCCGCGACACCGGGACTAGCTCCTACGAGCAGTACTTC. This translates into CASSRDTGTSSYEQYF.

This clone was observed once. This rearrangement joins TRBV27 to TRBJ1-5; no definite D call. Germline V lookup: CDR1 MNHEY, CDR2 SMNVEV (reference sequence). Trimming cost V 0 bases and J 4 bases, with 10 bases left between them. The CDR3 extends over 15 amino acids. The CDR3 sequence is CASSLSWARNQPQHF. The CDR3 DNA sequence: TGTGCCAGCAGTTTATCGTGGGCTCGAAATCAGCCCCAGCATTTT.

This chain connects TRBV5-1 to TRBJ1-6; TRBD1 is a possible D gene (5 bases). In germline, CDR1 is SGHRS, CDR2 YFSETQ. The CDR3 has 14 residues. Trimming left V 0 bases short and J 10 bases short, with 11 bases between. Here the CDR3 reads CASSLERGGSPLHF. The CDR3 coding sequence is TGCGCCAGCAGCTTGGAAAGGGGAGGGTCACCCCTCCACTTT.

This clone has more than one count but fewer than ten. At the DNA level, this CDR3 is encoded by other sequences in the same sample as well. The DNA for the CDR3 is TGCAGTGCCTACCAAGAGACCCAGTACTTC. The encoded protein is CSAYQETQYF. The chain is built from TRBV20-1 and TRBJ2-5; no firm D call. The germline V and J ends were trimmed by 6 bases and 0 bases, with 2 bases remaining between them. The germline V gene encodes CDR1 DFQATT and CDR2 SNEGSKA (reference sequence). The CDR3 has 10 amino acids.

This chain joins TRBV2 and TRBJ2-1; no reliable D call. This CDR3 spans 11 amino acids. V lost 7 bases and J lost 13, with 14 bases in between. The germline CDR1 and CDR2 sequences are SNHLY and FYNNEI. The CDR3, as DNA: TGTGCCAGCACCCAGGTTTCATCACAGTTCTTC. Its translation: CASTQVSSQFF.

DNA of the CDR3: TGCGCCAGCAGCGGAGGACTAGCGGGACGGGGGGAGACCCAGTACTTC. Its translation is CASSGGLAGRGETQYF. The V call is TRBV5-1, the J call TRBJ2-5; 12 positions agree with TRBD2. J gave up 5 bases and V 4 bases, and 9 bases lay outside the gene matches. Germline V gene lookup returns CDR1 SGHRS and CDR2 YFSETQ. The CDR3 length is 16 residues. Drawing the rest from reference TRBV5-1 and TRBJ2-5, the complete variable domain is KAGVTQTPRYLIKTRGQQVTLSCSPISGHRSVSWYQQTPGQGLQFLFEYFSETQRNKGNFPGRFSGRQFSNSRSEMNVSTLELGDSALYLCASSGGLAGRGETQYFGPGTRLLVL.

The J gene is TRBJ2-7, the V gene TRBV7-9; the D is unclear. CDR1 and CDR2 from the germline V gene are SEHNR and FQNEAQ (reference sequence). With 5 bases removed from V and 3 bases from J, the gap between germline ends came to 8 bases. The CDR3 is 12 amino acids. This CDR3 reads CASSTNYYEQYF. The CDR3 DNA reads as TGTGCCAGCAGCACTAACTACTACGAGCAGTACTTC.

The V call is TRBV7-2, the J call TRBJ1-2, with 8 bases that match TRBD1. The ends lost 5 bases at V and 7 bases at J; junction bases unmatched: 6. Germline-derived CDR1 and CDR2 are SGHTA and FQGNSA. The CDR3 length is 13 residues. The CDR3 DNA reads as TGTGCCAGCAGCGGCCGGGACAGGAGTGGCTACACCTTC. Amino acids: CASSGRDRSGYTF. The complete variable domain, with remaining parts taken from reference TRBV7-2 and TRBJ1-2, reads GAGVSQSPSNKVTEKGKDVELRCDPISGHTALYWYRQSLGQGLEFLIYFQGNSAPDKSGLPSDRFSAERTGGSVSTLTIQRTQQEDSAVYLCASSGRDRSGYTFGSGTRLTVV.

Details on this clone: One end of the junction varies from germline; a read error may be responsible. CDR3: CASGLTGSYEQYF. The DNA of the CDR3 is TGCGCCAGCGGCTTGACAGGCTCCTACGAGCAGTACTTC. This chain uses TRBV5-1 with TRBJ2-7, with D possibly being TRBD1 (6 bases). The CDR3 contains 13 residues. Germline lookup yields CDR1 SGHRS and CDR2 YFSETQ.

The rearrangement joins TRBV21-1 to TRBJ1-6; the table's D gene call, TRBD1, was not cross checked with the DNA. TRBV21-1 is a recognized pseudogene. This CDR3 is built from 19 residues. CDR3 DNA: TGTGCCAGCAGCCCTCAAAGGGACAGCCCGAGCTCCTATAATTCACCCCTCCACTTT. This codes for CASSPQRDSPSSYNSPLHF.

DNA of the CDR3: TGTGCCAGCAGTTTATCGGCTAGCGGGGGGGGCACAGATACGCAGTATTTT. Translating gives CASSLSASGGGTDTQYF. This rearrangement joins TRBV28 to TRBJ2-3; 12 bases fit TRBD2. J gave up 1 base and V 1 base, and 3 bases lay outside the gene matches. The length of the CDR3 is 17 residues. Looked up from germline, CDR1 is MDHEN and CDR2 is SYDVKM.

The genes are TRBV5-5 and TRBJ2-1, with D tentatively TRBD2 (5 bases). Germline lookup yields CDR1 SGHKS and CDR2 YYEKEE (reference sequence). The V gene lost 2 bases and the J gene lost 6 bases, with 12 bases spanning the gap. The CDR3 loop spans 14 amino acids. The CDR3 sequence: CASSFQLVPNEQFF. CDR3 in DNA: TGTGCCAGCAGCTTTCAACTAGTTCCCAATGAGCAGTTCTTC.

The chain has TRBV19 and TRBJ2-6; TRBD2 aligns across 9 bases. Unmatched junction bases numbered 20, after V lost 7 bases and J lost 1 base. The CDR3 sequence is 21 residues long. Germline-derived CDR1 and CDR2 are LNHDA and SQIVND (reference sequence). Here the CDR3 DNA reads TGTGCCAGTAAGGGAGGGGCTATTCCGGGACTAGCTCCTTCTGGGGCCAACGTCCTGACTTTC. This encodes CASKGGAIPGLAPSGANVLTF.

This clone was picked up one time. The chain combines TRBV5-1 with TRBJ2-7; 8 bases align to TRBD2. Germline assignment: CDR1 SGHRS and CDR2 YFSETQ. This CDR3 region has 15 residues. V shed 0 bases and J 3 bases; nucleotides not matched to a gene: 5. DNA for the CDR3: TGCGCCAGCAGCTTGGCTGGAAGCGGGAGCTACGAGCAGTACTTC. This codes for CASSLAGSGSYEQYF.